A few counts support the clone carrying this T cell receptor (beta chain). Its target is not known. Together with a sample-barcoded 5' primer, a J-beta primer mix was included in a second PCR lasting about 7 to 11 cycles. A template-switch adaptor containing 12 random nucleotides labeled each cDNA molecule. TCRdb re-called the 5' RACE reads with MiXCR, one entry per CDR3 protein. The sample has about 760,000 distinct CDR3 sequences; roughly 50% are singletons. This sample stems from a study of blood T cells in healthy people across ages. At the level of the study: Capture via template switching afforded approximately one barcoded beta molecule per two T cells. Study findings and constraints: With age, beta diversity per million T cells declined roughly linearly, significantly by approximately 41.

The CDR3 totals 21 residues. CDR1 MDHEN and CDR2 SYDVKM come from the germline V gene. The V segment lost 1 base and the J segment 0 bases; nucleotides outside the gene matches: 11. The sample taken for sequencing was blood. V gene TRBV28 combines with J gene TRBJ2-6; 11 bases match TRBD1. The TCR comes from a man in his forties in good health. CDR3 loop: CASSLFLGTGGFNSGANVLTF. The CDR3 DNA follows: TGTGCCAGCAGTTTATTTTTGGGGACAGGGGGTTTCAACTCTGGGGCCAACGTCCTGACTTTC.